This is a list of T cell receptor beta chains from one sample in a study of T cell responses to AZD1222 COVID-19 vaccine. TCRdb keeps only in-frame clones here, not all; method: immunoSEQ multiplex PCR. Among around 140,000 clones, 85% to 95% were seen once, and the ten largest hold under 2%. Material: peripheral blood, obtained on day 0 of AZD1222 vaccination. These receptors were taken from an adult in good health. Each CDR3 is given with its conserved first and last residue. Each record gives: J gene, D gene, clone size, V gene, CDR3 protein, CDR3 DNA. A D gene is named only where the DNA matches it firmly. Expanded clones are given a class, and other clones once, few, many or no size at all.

>TRBJ2-3|TRBD2|.|TRBV4-1
CASSLYSSGTTDTQYF
TGCGCCAGCAGCCTCTATTCTAGCGGGACAACAGATACGCAGTATTTT
>TRBJ2-4|.|.|TRBV6-1
CASSEIWGNLAKNIQYF
TGTGCCAGCAGTGAAATTTGGGGGAATCTAGCCAAAAACATTCAGTACTTC
>TRBJ1-4|.|.|TRBV5-6
CASSLRSGLWGGEKLFF
TGTGCCAGCAGCTTGAGGTCTGGGTTGTGGGGAGGTGAAAAACTGTTTTTT
>TRBJ1-5|.|.|TRBV6-4
CASSRWSQHF
TGTGCCAGCAGTCGGTGGTCCCAGCATTTT
>TRBJ2-1|.|.|TRBV4-2
CASSLKQSVQVDNEQFF
TGTGCCAGCAGCCTTAAACAATCTGTCCAGGTGGACAATGAGCAGTTCTTC
>TRBJ1-1|.|once|TRBV4-2
CASSQPPRGAFF
TGTGCCAGCAGCCAGCCCCCTCGAGGAGCTTTCTTT
>TRBJ2-1|TRBD2|few|TRBV7-8
CASSGRLAGYNEQFF
TGTGCCAGCAGCGGTAGACTAGCGGGCTACAATGAGCAGTTCTTC
>TRBJ1-1|.|.|TRBV5-4
CASSSPAEMNTEAFF
TGTGCCAGCAGCTCGCCAGCGGAGATGAACACTGAAGCTTTCTTT
>TRBJ2-3|.|.|TRBV10-3
CAISFDPTILTDTQYF
TGTGCCATCAGTTTCGACCCTACAATCTTGACAGATACGCAGTATTTT
>TRBJ1-3|TRBD1|.|TRBV18
CASSPGQVISGNTIYF
TGTGCCAGCTCACCGGGACAGGTGATCTCTGGAAACACCATATATTTT
>TRBJ2-7|.|once|TRBV6-1
CASSEGGLNYEQYF
TGTGCCAGCAGTGAAGGGGGGCTAAACTACGAGCAGTACTTC
>TRBJ1-1|.|once|TRBV6-5
CASSLRHRGTEAFF
TGTGCCAGCAGTCTCCGACACAGAGGCACTGAAGCTTTCTTT
>TRBJ1-2|.|.|TRBV6-5
CAAGELGGGYTF
TGTGCCGCCGGGGAATTGGGGGGCGGCTACACCTTC
>TRBJ2-7|TRBD1|.|TRBV28
CASSFLEGTGGVGQYF
TGTGCCAGCAGTTTCTTAGAAGGGACAGGGGGAGTCGGGCAGTACTTC
>TRBJ2-5|TRBD1|.|TRBV27
CASSLRTGLLQETQYF
TGTGCCAGCAGTCTAAGGACAGGGCTCCTCCAAGAGACCCAGTACTTC
>TRBJ2-1|.|.|TRBV9
CASSGGPRGQFF
TGTGCCAGCAGCGGGGGGCCCAGGGGGCAGTTCTTC
>TRBJ1-4|.|few|TRBV28
CASSLKVTRGEKLFF
TGTGCCAGCAGTTTAAAAGTGACGCGAGGTGAAAAACTGTTTTTT
>TRBJ1-1|.|.|TRBV7-9
CASSLAGPNEAFF
TGTGCCAGCAGCTTAGCGGGACCCAATGAAGCTTTCTTT
>TRBJ2-1|.|.|TRBV2
CARTPEQFF
TGTGCCAGGACACCTGAGCAGTTCTTC
>TRBJ2-3|TRBD2|.|TRBV28
CASSFEGRDTDTQYF
TGTGCCAGCAGTTTCGAGGGGAGGGACACAGATACGCAGTATTTT
>TRBJ2-1|.|.|TRBV7-2
CASSPQRSEQFF
TGTGCCAGCAGCCCGCAGAGGAGTGAGCAGTTCTTC
>TRBJ1-2|TRBD1|.|TRBV19
CASSNDRGANYGYTF
TGTGCCAGTAGTAACGACAGGGGAGCTAACTATGGCTACACCTTC
>TRBJ1-5|.|.|TRBV16
CASTSDSGVYSNQPQHF
TGTGCCAGCACCTCCGACAGTGGGGTTTATAGCAATCAGCCCCAGCATTTT
>TRBJ2-4|.|.|TRBV7-2
CASSLFRDIQYF
TGTGCCAGCAGCTTGTTTAGGGACATTCAGTACTTC
>TRBJ1-1|.|.|TRBV6-5
CASKDPNTEAFF
TGTGCCAGCAAAGACCCGAACACTGAAGCTTTCTTT
>TRBJ1-3|TRBD1|.|TRBV3-1/TRBV3-2
CASSPRDRSSGNTIYF
TGTGCCAGCAGCCCCCGGGACAGAAGCTCTGGAAACACCATATATTTT
>TRBJ1-2|TRBD1|.|TRBV11-2
CASSLQGANYGYTF
TGTGCCAGCAGCTTACAGGGGGCTAACTATGGCTACACCTTC
>TRBJ2-2|TRBD1|.|TRBV28
CASSRTGVAGELFF
TGTGCCAGCAGCCGGACAGGGGTCGCCGGGGAGCTGTTTTTT
>TRBJ1-1|.|once|TRBV28
CASTQGRENSAFF
TGTGCCAGCACCCAGGGTAGGGAAAATTCAGCTTTCTTT
>TRBJ1-5|.|.|TRBV7-8
CASSLAWTPHQPQHF
TGTGCCAGCAGCTTAGCGTGGACACCCCATCAGCCCCAGCATTTT
>TRBJ2-7|.|once|TRBV11-2
CAAGLPNEQYF
TGTGCCGCGGGACTCCCTAACGAGCAGTACTTC
>TRBJ1-2|TRBD1|.|TRBV19
CASTRTGRSGYTF
TGTGCCAGTACCCGGACAGGGAGGAGTGGCTACACCTTC
>TRBJ2-5|TRBD2|.|TRBV5-1
CASSLSGRETIMQETQYF
TGCGCCAGCAGCTTGAGTGGGCGGGAGACGATTATGCAAGAGACCCAGTACTTC
>TRBJ1-1|.|.|TRBV3-1/TRBV3-2
CASRPRGGTGEAFF
TGTGCCAGCAGACCGAGGGGCGGAACAGGTGAAGCTTTCTTT
>TRBJ2-1|.|.|TRBV7-9
CASSPSAGYNEQFF
TGTGCCAGCAGCCCCTCCGCTGGCTACAATGAGCAGTTCTTC
>TRBJ1-1|TRBD1|.|TRBV27
CASSWTGGAFF
TGTGCCAGCAGTTGGACAGGGGGCGCTTTCTTT
>TRBJ2-7|.|.|TRBV30
CAWKLAPAYEQYF
TGTGCCTGGAAGCTAGCCCCCGCATACGAGCAGTACTTC
>TRBJ2-7|TRBD1|.|TRBV6-5
CASTRQGFGEQYF
TGTGCCAGCACTCGACAGGGGTTTGGGGAGCAGTACTTC
>TRBJ1-2|.|.|TRBV10-3
CALIFGGLLDGYTF
TGTGCACTCATATTCGGGGGTTTACTGGATGGCTACACCTTC
>TRBJ2-7|.|few|TRBV4-2
CASSQGTYEQYF
TGTGCCAGCAGCCAAGGGACCTACGAGCAGTACTTC
>TRBJ2-4|.|.|TRBV6-5
CASSPGGIAKNIQYF
TGTGCCAGCAGTCCAGGGGGGATAGCCAAAAACATTCAGTACTTC
>TRBJ1-1|TRBD1|.|TRBV9
CASSVGVGQGAQGEAFF
TGTGCCAGCAGCGTAGGGGTGGGACAGGGGGCGCAGGGTGAAGCTTTCTTT